This section outlines one T cell receptor beta chain sequence together with its context. Its matching antigen is unknown. This record belongs to a study of cytomegalovirus exposure and HLA in healthy donors. In the study overall: Drawn from HLA-typed donors, around 85 million unique TCRs were held in an early data release. Across 350 to 400 genotyped donors, over 70% landed in the Caucasian-associated ancestry cluster. General study results and limits: A later analysis linked a missense DCLRE1C variant to TCR beta V- and J-gene trimming. The presence/absence work took it that sequencing depth was about the same across donors.

Amplification used 60 Vbeta primers and 13 Jbeta primers. The method was immunoSEQ multiplex PCR; TCRdb's version includes in-frame clones alone and lacks a portion of them. The sample holds approximately 150,000 clones; around 80% are singletons and the top ten take about 1.5%. This TCR came from a woman younger than 45 in good health and CMV-seropositive. Sequencing was performed on PBMCs.

Written as DNA, the CDR3 is TGTGCAAGTCGCTTAGAGGGAGGGGGGATAGATCAGCCCCAGCATTTT. This gives the protein CASRLEGGGIDQPQHF. The chain has TRBV12-2 and TRBJ1-5. TRBV12-2 corresponds to a pseudogene. This CDR3 has 16 amino acids.